The T cell receptor (beta chain) under discussion was sequenced for a study of cytomegalovirus exposure and HLA in healthy donors. CDR3 size: 14 residues. V was cut by 3 bases and J by 4 bases, with 12 bases left in between. CDR1 MDHEN and CDR2 SYDVKM come from the germline V gene. PCR involved 60 Vbeta and 13 Jbeta primers. The method was immunoSEQ multiplex PCR; TCRdb's version includes in-frame clones alone and lacks a portion of them. Here the sample spans approximately 150,000 clones, 65% to 90% being singletons. The TCR comes from a man in his fifties in good health and CMV-seropositive. V is TRBV28 and J is TRBJ2-5; D possibly corresponds to TRBD2 (6 bases). The sample taken for sequencing was PBMCs. The DNA for the CDR3 is TGTGCCAGCAGTTTGGGCAGGGAGGTAGAGACCCAGTACTTC. Translating gives CASSLGREVETQYF.